This entry is about one TCR beta chain. Data came from immunoSEQ multiplex PCR; TCRdb stores just in-frame clones and leaves some out. The repertoire holds about 250,000 clones, with approximately 85% as singletons. The data derive from a study of blood T cell repertoires in COVID-19. V was clipped by 0 bases and J by 2 bases, with 4 bases between them. CDR1 GTSNPN and CDR2 SVGIG come from the germline V gene (reference sequence). This CDR3 is 12 amino acids long. The sample was PBMCs or T cells enriched from blood (not recorded which). The source is a woman aged 45-60 years with acute COVID-19. The chain has TRBV30 and TRBJ1-2; no firm D call. The CDR3 loop is CAWSVLNYGYTF. The CDR3 DNA is TGTGCCTGGAGTGTACTGAACTATGGCTACACCTTC.